The 15 T cell receptor beta chains given below trace back to one sample, sequenced in a study of a mutant IDH1 vaccine in newly diagnosed glioma. Time point: week 35, safety follow-up. Each vaccine dose was 300 ug of mutant IDH1 20-mer peptide, with topical imiquimod. Their specific antigens are unknown. Repertoires were generated with immunoSEQ multiplex PCR, while TCRdb's copy carries only in-frame clones and drops some. The sample carries 60,000 to 75,000 clones, around 90% recorded once. This material consisted of PBMCs, taken from a glioma patient whose treatment included an IDH1 peptide vaccine. The receptors stem from a man aged 25 to 40 with glioma.

The chain couples TRBV30 to TRBJ1-2; the D is unclear. The CDR3 extends over 13 amino acids. The V end was cut by 8 bases, the J end by 4 bases, with 17 bases between. Looked up from germline, CDR1 is GTSNPN and CDR2 is SVGIG (reference sequence). In DNA form, the CDR3 reads TGTGCCCTCCGGAGTGGAGTTGGCTATGGCTACACCTTC. The encoded protein is CALRSGVGYGYTF.

V usage is TRBV25-1 and J usage is TRBJ1-4, with D tentatively TRBD1 (5 bases). V was trimmed by 2 bases and J by 7 bases, leaving 14 bases between them. The CDR3 runs 15 residues. The germline V gene has CDR1 MGHDK and CDR2 SYGVNS. CDR3 loop: CASSEPWGDSEKLFF. Written as DNA, the CDR3 is TGTGCCAGCAGTGAACCTTGGGGTGACAGTGAAAAACTGTTTTTT.

The chain recombines TRBV7-2 with TRBJ2-3; D may be TRBD1 or TRBD2 (5 bases each). The CDR3 sequence is 15 residues long. Trimming left V 0 bases short and J 0 bases short, with 7 bases between. Per germline, CDR1 SGHTA and CDR2 FQGNSA. The CDR3 loop is CASSLAGVSTDTQYF. Here the CDR3 DNA reads TGTGCCAGCAGCTTAGCGGGGGTGAGCACAGATACGCAGTATTTT.

V is TRBV30 and J is TRBJ2-3, with TRBD1 matching over 7 bases. Germline V gene data show CDR1 as GTSNPN and CDR2 as SVGIG (reference sequence). This CDR3 has 14 amino acids. The V gene end was trimmed by 3 bases and the J gene end by 3 bases; junction bases not matched to a gene: 6. For the CDR3, the DNA is TGTGCCTGGAGCCGGGACAGAGATACAGATACGCAGTATTTT. This sequence encodes CAWSRDRDTDTQYF.

This clone came up once. The chain is built from TRBV4-1 and TRBJ2-3, with 9 positions matching TRBD1. CDR3 length equals 16 residues. Trimming took 4 bases from V and 4 from J; bases not matched to a gene: 9. Germline CDR1 is MGHRA and CDR2 is YSYEKL. For the CDR3, the DNA is TGCGCCAGCAGCCCCCTAGGGACAGGGCGCCCAGATACGCAGTATTTT. Translation gives CASSPLGTGRPDTQYF.

The chain employs TRBV27 and TRBJ1-1, with a tentative D call TRBD1 (5 bases). CDR3 length: 16 residues. V was trimmed by 2 bases and J by 3 bases, leaving 16 bases between them. Germline V gene lookup returns CDR1 MNHEY and CDR2 SMNVEV (reference sequence). DNA of the CDR3: TGTGCCAGCAGTTTAAGGGGCAGGCGGTGGGACACTGAAGCTTTCTTT. Translated, it gives CASSLRGRRWDTEAFF.

The chain recombines TRBV5-4 with TRBJ2-7, with TRBD2 as a possible D gene (5 bases). The length of the CDR3 is 14 residues. Deletions cut 0 bases from V and 3 bases from J, with 10 bases between. Germline values: CDR1 SGHNT, CDR2 YYREEE (reference sequence). The CDR3 region is CASSLGPGSYEQYF. In DNA form, the CDR3 reads TGTGCCAGCAGCTTGGGTCCGGGGAGCTACGAGCAGTACTTC.

The J gene is TRBJ1-5, the V gene TRBV5-1; unclear D gene. The ends were cut back, 3 bases at V and 3 bases at J, with 7 bases in the middle. The CDR3 has 13 residues. Germline-derived CDR1 and CDR2 are SGHRS and YFSETQ. The CDR3 coding sequence is TGCGCCAGCAGCTCCGACATCAATCAGCCCCAGCATTTT. Protein product: CASSSDINQPQHF. Combining the CDR3 with reference TRBV5-1 and TRBJ1-5 gives the whole variable domain KAGVTQTPRYLIKTRGQQVTLSCSPISGHRSVSWYQQTPGQGLQFLFEYFSETQRNKGNFPGRFSGRQFSNSRSEMNVSTLELGDSALYLCASSSDINQPQHFGDGTRLSIL.

The table lists this clone with a few counts. CDR3 bases: TGTGCCAGCAGCCCCATGTTGAACACTGAAGCTTTCTTT. It is translated as CASSPMLNTEAFF. The chain links TRBV6-1 to TRBJ1-1; D remains ambiguous. V was cut by 6 bases and J by 0 bases, with 8 bases left in between. The CDR3 is made up of 13 amino acids. Germline CDR1 and CDR2: MNHNS and SASEGT.

This chain connects TRBV28 to TRBJ2-1; 8 bases fit TRBD2. The germline gives CDR1 MDHEN, CDR2 SYDVKM. The junction had 7 bases not matched to a gene; V was cut back by 2 bases and J by 1 base. The CDR3 is 17 residues long. The CDR3 spells CASSLPRGGRSYNEQFF. CDR3 bases: TGTGCCAGCAGTTTACCCCGCGGGGGGCGGTCCTACAATGAGCAGTTCTTC. The full variable domain, rest sourced from reference TRBV28 and TRBJ2-1, is DVKVTQSSRYLVKRTGEKVFLECVQDMDHENMFWYRQDPGLGLRLIYFSYDVKMKEKGDIPEGYSVSREKKERFSLILESASTNQTSMYLCASSLPRGGRSYNEQFFGPGTRLTVL.

The rearrangement links TRBV19 to TRBJ2-1, with a possible D match to TRBD1 (6 bases). Trimming removed 4 bases at V and 7 bases at J, with 14 bases between. Germline V lookup: CDR1 LNHDA, CDR2 SQIVND (reference sequence). This CDR3 spans 14 amino acids. The CDR3 nucleotides are TGTGCCAGTAGTACACAGGGAGACGGAAATGAGCAGTTCTTC. Its protein is CASSTQGDGNEQFF.

This rearrangement joins TRBV15 to TRBJ2-7; 7 nucleotides line up with TRBD1. Germline assignment: CDR1 LNHNV and CDR2 YYDKDF (reference sequence). V shed 0 bases, J shed 0 bases, and the junction held 2 bases outside the gene matches. The CDR3 totals 15 residues. CDR3 sequence: CATSRDGDSSYEQYF. CDR3 coding DNA: TGTGCCACCAGCAGAGATGGGGACAGCTCCTACGAGCAGTACTTC.

This chain links TRBV19 with TRBJ1-3; D call uncertain. CDR1 is LNHDA, CDR2 SQIVND, per germline (reference sequence). This CDR3 is built from 12 residues. Deletions cut 4 bases from V and 4 bases from J, with 5 bases between. CDR3 bases: TGTGCCAGTAGTACCCGAGGAAACACCATATATTTT. This gives the protein CASSTRGNTIYF. Full variable domain (missing parts from reference TRBV19 and TRBJ1-3): DGGITQSPKYLFRKEGQNVTLSCEQNLNHDAMYWYRQDPGQGLRLIYYSQIVNDFQKGDIAEGYSVSREKKESFPLTVTSAQKNPTAFYLCASSTRGNTIYFGEGSWLTVV.

CDR3 DNA sequence: TGTGCCAGCAGCTCTAAGGATCCCGGACAGGGGCTGAAGAACACTGAAGCTTTCTTT. Translating it yields CASSSKDPGQGLKNTEAFF. V and J are TRBV7-9 and TRBJ1-1; TRBD1 matches 9 bases. Germline assignment: CDR1 SEHNR and CDR2 FQNEAQ (reference sequence). The V gene end was trimmed by 4 bases and the J gene end by 1 base; junction bases not matched to a gene: 16. The CDR3 extends over 19 amino acids.

The rearrangement uses TRBV4-1 and TRBJ2-2, with D perhaps given as TRBD1 or TRBD2 (6 bases each). This CDR3 region has 17 residues. The V end was cut by 3 bases, the J end by 3 bases, with 17 bases between. Germline V CDR1 and CDR2: MGHRA, YSYEKL. The CDR3 coding sequence is TGCGCCAGCAGCCATGGCATAAAGGGGGGCGACACCGGGGAGCTGTTTTTT. Its translation: CASSHGIKGGDTGELFF.